This is a list of T cell receptor beta chains from one sample in a study of blood T cell repertoires in COVID-19. Only in-frame clones appear in the TCRdb table, and some are missing; sequencing was by immunoSEQ multiplex PCR. The table records 75,000 to 100,000 clones, roughly 86% of them present only once. Source material: peripheral blood. All receptors come from a human donor in a cohort sampled during active COVID-19. CDR3s include the opening cysteine and the closing phenylalanine or tryptophan. A D gene is named only where the DNA matches it firmly. Rows may omit the clone size; those that give it use once, few, many or a size class.

D gene: TRBD2
clone size: NA
J gene: TRBJ2-5
V gene: TRBV3-1/TRBV3-2
CDR3 DNA: TGTGCCAGCAGCGCGGGAGAATGGGGTCAAGAGACCCAGTACTTC
CDR3 protein: CASSAGEWGQETQYF

D gene: NA
clone size: NA
J gene: TRBJ2-3
V gene: TRBV6-5
CDR3 DNA: TGTGCCAGCAGTTACTCCCAGAACCCCCTCCATACGCAGTATTTT
CDR3 protein: CASSYSQNPLHTQYF

D gene: TRBD2
clone size: few
J gene: TRBJ2-7
V gene: TRBV9
CDR3 DNA: TGTGCCAGCAGCGTAGGAGCGGGAGCGACCTACGAGCAGTACTTC
CDR3 protein: CASSVGAGATYEQYF

D gene: NA
clone size: NA
J gene: TRBJ2-1
V gene: TRBV20-1
CDR3 DNA: TGCAGTGCCCAGTACCGTGAGCAGTTCTTC
CDR3 protein: CSAQYREQFF

D gene: TRBD1
clone size: once
J gene: TRBJ2-7
V gene: TRBV6-5
CDR3 DNA: TGTGCCAGCACCGCAGGGGGTCAGGGGCTTTACGAGCAGTACTTC
CDR3 protein: CASTAGGQGLYEQYF

D gene: TRBD1
clone size: NA
J gene: TRBJ2-7
V gene: TRBV7-7
CDR3 DNA: TGTGCTAGCAGTTCGGGACAGGGAACTTCCTACGAGCAGTACTTC
CDR3 protein: CASSSGQGTSYEQYF

D gene: TRBD1
clone size: NA
J gene: TRBJ2-2
V gene: TRBV19
CDR3 DNA: TGTGCCAGTAGCAATCGACAGGGCACCGGGGAGCTGTTTTTT
CDR3 protein: CASSNRQGTGELFF

D gene: NA
clone size: NA
J gene: TRBJ1-2
V gene: TRBV27
CDR3 DNA: TGTGCCAGCAGTTTCCCGGGAAGAAGAGGGTATGGCTACACCTTC
CDR3 protein: CASSFPGRRGYGYTF

D gene: NA
clone size: NA
J gene: TRBJ2-4
V gene: TRBV6-2/TRBV6-3
CDR3 DNA: TGTGCCAGCAGTTACAGGACTTTAGCCAAAAACATTCAGTACTTC
CDR3 protein: CASSYRTLAKNIQYF

D gene: TRBD1
clone size: NA
J gene: TRBJ2-7
V gene: TRBV28
CDR3 DNA: TGTGCCAGCAGCTCCGACAGGGACGTTGCCTACGAGCAGTACTTC
CDR3 protein: CASSSDRDVAYEQYF

D gene: NA
clone size: NA
J gene: TRBJ2-2
V gene: TRBV14
CDR3 DNA: TGTGCCAGCAGCCAAGCGGGACTTAACACCGGGGAGCTGTTTTTT
CDR3 protein: CASSQAGLNTGELFF

D gene: NA
clone size: NA
J gene: TRBJ1-1
V gene: TRBV3-1/TRBV3-2
CDR3 DNA: TGTGCCAGCAGGCAAACAGGGTGGAACACTGAAGCTTTCTTT
CDR3 protein: CASRQTGWNTEAFF

D gene: NA
clone size: NA
J gene: TRBJ2-6
V gene: TRBV5-1
CDR3 DNA: TGCGCCAGCAGCGCGGACAGCTCTGGGGCCAACGTCCTGACTTTC
CDR3 protein: CASSADSSGANVLTF

D gene: NA
clone size: NA
J gene: TRBJ2-7
V gene: TRBV6-5
CDR3 DNA: TGTGCCAGCAGTTACTCTTGGCGGGTAAGCTCCTACGAGCAGTACTTC
CDR3 protein: CASSYSWRVSSYEQYF

D gene: NA
clone size: NA
J gene: TRBJ1-5
V gene: TRBV18
CDR3 DNA: TGTGCCAGCTCACCACAGACAGGTCATAGCAATCAGCCCCAGCATTTT
CDR3 protein: CASSPQTGHSNQPQHF

D gene: TRBD2
clone size: NA
J gene: TRBJ2-5
V gene: TRBV19
CDR3 DNA: TGTGCCAGTAGTGTGATTAGCGGGAGGGTTCAGGAGACCCAGTACTTC
CDR3 protein: CASSVISGRVQETQYF

D gene: TRBD1
clone size: NA
J gene: TRBJ2-5
V gene: TRBV5-6
CDR3 DNA: TGTGCCAGCAGCCGCGACAGGGGGCAAGAGACCCAGTACTTC
CDR3 protein: CASSRDRGQETQYF

D gene: NA
clone size: NA
J gene: TRBJ1-1
V gene: TRBV27
CDR3 DNA: TGTGCCAGCCGGCGGGGCTCCATGAACACTGAAGCTTTCTTT
CDR3 protein: CASRRGSMNTEAFF

D gene: NA
clone size: NA
J gene: TRBJ2-2
V gene: TRBV7-7
CDR3 DNA: TGTGCTAGCAGCTTAGGATCAGCCGGGGAGCTGTTTTTT
CDR3 protein: CASSLGSAGELFF

D gene: NA
clone size: NA
J gene: TRBJ2-7
V gene: TRBV5-1
CDR3 DNA: TGCGCCAGCAGCTTGGAGAAGAGCTCCTACGAGCAGTACTTC
CDR3 protein: CASSLEKSSYEQYF

D gene: TRBD2
clone size: NA
J gene: TRBJ2-3
V gene: TRBV9
CDR3 DNA: TGTGCCAGCAGCCTAAGCGGGAGGGCCGGTGATACGCAGTATTTT
CDR3 protein: CASSLSGRAGDTQYF

D gene: NA
clone size: few
J gene: TRBJ2-2
V gene: TRBV11-2
CDR3 DNA: TGTGCCAGCAGCCCAAAACAGGGAATCGGGGAGCTGTTTTTT
CDR3 protein: CASSPKQGIGELFF

D gene: TRBD1
clone size: once
J gene: TRBJ1-1
V gene: TRBV9
CDR3 DNA: TGTGCCAGCAGCCCACAGGACAGGGGGATAACTTTCTTT
CDR3 protein: CASSPQDRGITFF

D gene: TRBD1
clone size: NA
J gene: TRBJ1-3
V gene: TRBV10-3
CDR3 DNA: TGTGCCATCAGTGAGTACAGGGGTACTGGAAACACCATATATTTT
CDR3 protein: CAISEYRGTGNTIYF

D gene: TRBD1
clone size: NA
J gene: TRBJ2-7
V gene: TRBV6-6
CDR3 DNA: TGTGCCAGCGAAACTTACAGGGGAATTGGCGAGCAGTACTTC
CDR3 protein: CASETYRGIGEQYF

D gene: NA
clone size: NA
J gene: TRBJ2-1
V gene: TRBV3-1/TRBV3-2
CDR3 DNA: TGTGCCAGCAGCCAGGGCGGAGGGCGGTCCTACAATGAGCAGTTCTTC
CDR3 protein: CASSQGGGRSYNEQFF

D gene: TRBD1
clone size: once
J gene: TRBJ2-3
V gene: TRBV28
CDR3 DNA: TGTGCCAGCAGTTTGACAGGGGGCGTTCGGGCAGATACGCAGTATTTT
CDR3 protein: CASSLTGGVRADTQYF

D gene: NA
clone size: once
J gene: TRBJ2-3
V gene: TRBV5-1
CDR3 DNA: TGCGCCAGCAGAGCTGGAGGCCCTGCCCGCACAGATACGCAGTATTTT
CDR3 protein: CASRAGGPARTDTQYF

D gene: TRBD1
clone size: NA
J gene: TRBJ2-5
V gene: TRBV9
CDR3 DNA: TGTGCCAGCAGCGTAGAAGGGACAGCGAGAGAGACCCAGTACTTC
CDR3 protein: CASSVEGTARETQYF

D gene: NA
clone size: NA
J gene: TRBJ2-5
V gene: TRBV7-9
CDR3 DNA: TGTGCCAGCAGCCGAGGCCGGTTCCAAGAGACCCAGTACTTC
CDR3 protein: CASSRGRFQETQYF

D gene: TRBD1
clone size: NA
J gene: TRBJ2-7
V gene: TRBV7-3
CDR3 DNA: TGTGCCAGCAGCTTATCTAGTGGACAGGTCTACGAGCAGTACTTC
CDR3 protein: CASSLSSGQVYEQYF

D gene: NA
clone size: NA
J gene: TRBJ1-1
V gene: TRBV7-9
CDR3 DNA: TGTGCCAGCATCCTAACAGAGTACACTGAAGCTTTCTTT
CDR3 protein: CASILTEYTEAFF

D gene: TRBD2
clone size: NA
J gene: TRBJ2-7
V gene: TRBV24-1
CDR3 DNA: TGTGCCACCAGTGAGCCTAGCGGGGGGTCCTACGAGCAGTACTTC
CDR3 protein: CATSEPSGGSYEQYF

D gene: NA
clone size: NA
J gene: TRBJ1-1
V gene: TRBV27
CDR3 DNA: TGTGCCAGCAGTTTAACCTGGGGGCGGATGGGATCTAACACTGAAGCTTTCTTT
CDR3 protein: CASSLTWGRMGSNTEAFF

D gene: TRBD1
clone size: NA
J gene: TRBJ1-2
V gene: TRBV28
CDR3 DNA: TGTGCCAGCAGTTTGGTAGGGGGCTCTGGCTACACCTTC
CDR3 protein: CASSLVGGSGYTF

D gene: TRBD2
clone size: NA
J gene: TRBJ2-3
V gene: TRBV9
CDR3 DNA: TGTGCCAGCAGCCCTTCTGGGACTAGAACAGATACGCAGTATTTT
CDR3 protein: CASSPSGTRTDTQYF

D gene: NA
clone size: NA
J gene: TRBJ2-1
V gene: TRBV7-9
CDR3 DNA: TGTGCCAGCAGTCTTAGTAGACAGGCGCCTTTTGATGAGCAGTTCTTC
CDR3 protein: CASSLSRQAPFDEQFF

D gene: NA
clone size: NA
J gene: TRBJ2-1
V gene: TRBV7-3
CDR3 DNA: TGTGCCAGCAGCCCCTCGGGGGCCTACAATGAGCAGTTCTTC
CDR3 protein: CASSPSGAYNEQFF

D gene: TRBD2
clone size: NA
J gene: TRBJ2-1
V gene: TRBV27
CDR3 DNA: TGTGCCAGCAGTTTGCGGACCCATCCGGGACTAGCGGCTAATGAGCAGTTCTTC
CDR3 protein: CASSLRTHPGLAANEQFF

D gene: NA
clone size: NA
J gene: TRBJ2-3
V gene: TRBV6-5
CDR3 DNA: TGTGCCAGCAGTAATACTGCGTTTTATAGAGATACGCAGTATTTT
CDR3 protein: CASSNTAFYRDTQYF

D gene: NA
clone size: NA
J gene: TRBJ1-5
V gene: TRBV3-1/TRBV3-2
CDR3 DNA: TGTGCCAGCAGCCAAGGGGCGATAAATCAGCCCCAGCATTTT
CDR3 protein: CASSQGAINQPQHF

D gene: TRBD2
clone size: once
J gene: TRBJ2-1
V gene: TRBV7-8
CDR3 DNA: TGTGCCAGCAGCCTGGGACTAGCGGGAGTCTGGGGCAATGAGCAGTTCTTC
CDR3 protein: CASSLGLAGVWGNEQFF

D gene: NA
clone size: NA
J gene: TRBJ2-7
V gene: TRBV4-1
CDR3 DNA: TGCGCCAGCAGCCAAGGGGTGGGGGGGCCCATGAGCTCCTACGAGCAGTACTTC
CDR3 protein: CASSQGVGGPMSSYEQYF

D gene: NA
clone size: NA
J gene: TRBJ1-1
V gene: TRBV2
CDR3 DNA: TGTGCCAGCATAAACACTGAAGCTTTCTTT
CDR3 protein: CASINTEAFF

D gene: NA
clone size: NA
J gene: TRBJ1-1
V gene: TRBV28
CDR3 DNA: TGTGCCAGCAGTTTATCGACGTCAAAGGGGGCTTTCTTT
CDR3 protein: CASSLSTSKGAFF

D gene: NA
clone size: NA
J gene: TRBJ2-7
V gene: TRBV5-6
CDR3 DNA: TGTGCCAGCAGCTTGACGGGCTCCTACGAGCAGTACTTC
CDR3 protein: CASSLTGSYEQYF

D gene: NA
clone size: NA
J gene: TRBJ1-3
V gene: TRBV28
CDR3 DNA: TGTGCCAGCAGTTTACCCCACAGGGCCGGGGACACCATATATTTT
CDR3 protein: CASSLPHRAGDTIYF

D gene: NA
clone size: NA
J gene: TRBJ2-5
V gene: TRBV6-2/TRBV6-3
CDR3 DNA: TGTGCCAGCAGTTACATCTCGATCCTACAAGAGACCCAGTACTTC
CDR3 protein: CASSYISILQETQYF